These 29 T cell receptor beta chains were sequenced from one sample in a study of cytomegalovirus exposure and HLA in healthy donors. PCR amplification relied on 60 Vbeta primers (plus 13 Jbeta primers). Measured with immunoSEQ multiplex PCR; TCRdb has only the in-frame clones, and not every one. The sample table includes 100,000 to 150,000 clones. The sequenced sample was PBMCs. Every receptor here comes from a woman aged 40 to 50 in good health and CMV-seropositive.

The chain has TRBV7-9 and TRBJ2-5; no definite D call. From germline, CDR1 is SEHNR and CDR2 FQNEAQ (reference sequence). The CDR3 consists of 8 residues. In nucleotides, the CDR3 is TGTGTCGTAGAGACCCAGTACTTC. Amino acids: CVVETQYF.

The V call is TRBV6-5, the J call TRBJ2-5; 11 nucleotides match TRBD2. Germline assignment: CDR1 MNHEY and CDR2 SVGAGI. Germline trimming cut 5 bases from V and 5 bases from J; bases unmatched to any gene: 4. The CDR3 has 14 amino acids. CDR3 residues: CASSLAGGRETQYF. CDR3 in DNA: TGTGCCAGCAGTCTAGCGGGAGGACGGGAGACCCAGTACTTC.

The CDR3 is CASSRGQETQYF. DNA for the CDR3: TGTGCCAGCTCCAGGGGCCAAGAGACCCAGTACTTC. The chain recombines TRBV19 with TRBJ2-5, with D possibly TRBD1 on 6 matching bases. The CDR3 covers 12 residues. Per the germline V gene, CDR1 is LNHDA and CDR2 is SQIVND (reference sequence). V was clipped by 9 bases and J by 1 base, with 9 bases between them.

The rearrangement uses TRBV18 and TRBJ2-7; 10 positions agree with TRBD2. Per the germline V gene, CDR1 is KGHSH and CDR2 is LQKENI. This CDR3 comprises 16 residues. V lost 5 bases to trimming and J lost 4 bases; unmatched junction nucleotides: 11. CDR3 amino acids: CASSTGLADNLYEQYF. The CDR3 DNA sequence: TGTGCCAGCTCAACCGGACTAGCGGACAACCTTTACGAGCAGTACTTC.

V gene TRBV7-8 combines with J gene TRBJ2-5; 10 nucleotides agree with TRBD2. This CDR3 comprises 16 residues. CDR1 and CDR2 (germline): SGHVS, FQNEAQ. Unmatched junction bases numbered 5, after V lost 0 bases and J lost 4 bases. CDR3 DNA: TGTGCCAGCAGCTTAGCCGTTCGACTAGCGGGAGAGACCCAGTACTTC. The encoded protein is CASSLAVRLAGETQYF. Complete variable domain (other parts from reference TRBV7-8 and TRBJ2-5): GAGVSQSPRYKVAKRGQDVALRCDPISGHVSLFWYQQALGQGPEFLTYFQNEAQLDKSGLPSDRFFAERPEGSVSTLKIQRTQQEDSAVYLCASSLAVRLAGETQYFGPGTRLLVL.

J is TRBJ2-1 and V is TRBV7-9; 8 positions match TRBD2. Germline loops: CDR1 SEHNR, CDR2 FQNEAQ (reference sequence). The CDR3 is 15 amino acids. After removal of 4 bases from V and 4 bases from J, the junction contained 6 bases not matched to a gene. The CDR3 sequence: CASSSSGSTYNEQFF. The CDR3 DNA reads TGTGCCAGCAGCTCCAGCGGGAGTACTTACAATGAGCAGTTCTTC.

This chain joins TRBV7-9 and TRBJ1-1; D gene uncertain. The CDR3 is 12 residues long. From germline, CDR1 is SEHNR and CDR2 FQNEAQ (reference sequence). The CDR3 DNA is TGTGCGCGCGGGCCTAGGAACACTGAAGCTTTCTTT. This gives the protein CARGPRNTEAFF. The variable domain in full, completed from reference TRBV7-9 and TRBJ1-1, reads DTGVSQNPRHKITKRGQNVTFRCDPISEHNRLYWYRQTLGQGPEFLTYFQNEAQLEKSRLLSDRFSAERPKGSFSTLEIQRTEQGDSAMYLCARGPRNTEAFFGQGTRLTVV.

With regard to this clone: Additional DNA sequences in this sample encode the identical CDR3. This chain uses TRBV5-1 with TRBJ2-1, with TRBD2 matching over 12 bases. V gave up 2 bases and J gave up 7 bases; unmatched junction bases: 4. This CDR3 contains 15 residues. Germline CDR1 and CDR2: SGHRS and YFSETQ. The CDR3 loop is CASSLGTSGRNEQFF. CDR3 nucleotide sequence: TGCGCCAGCAGCTTAGGAACTAGCGGGAGGAATGAGCAGTTCTTC.

The chain carries TRBV28 and TRBJ2-7, with D maybe TRBD2 (6 bases). The CDR3 runs 12 residues. Germline-derived CDR1 and CDR2 are MDHEN and SYDVKM. The V gene lost 2 bases and the J gene lost 5 bases, with 7 bases spanning the gap. The CDR3 nucleotides read TGTGCCAGCAGTTTAGGAGGGCACGAGCAGTACTTC. It encodes CASSLGGHEQYF.

This chain joins TRBV7-9 and TRBJ1-2; TRBD1 agrees at 7 bases. The CDR3 extends over 14 amino acids. Germline V gives CDR1 SEHNR, CDR2 FQNEAQ (reference sequence). With 1 base clipped from V and 4 bases from J, the junction kept 3 bases outside the gene matches. The CDR3 region has the DNA TGTGCCAGCAGCTTAGACGGGACAGCCTATGGCTACACCTTC. It encodes CASSLDGTAYGYTF. Looking up the rest from reference TRBV7-9 and TRBJ1-2 gives the full variable domain: DTGVSQNPRHKITKRGQNVTFRCDPISEHNRLYWYRQTLGQGPEFLTYFQNEAQLEKSRLLSDRFSAERPKGSFSTLEIQRTEQGDSAMYLCASSLDGTAYGYTFGSGTRLTVV.

V is TRBV6-5 and J is TRBJ2-1; 8 positions agree with TRBD2. The length of the CDR3 is 14 residues. Germline V gene sequence: CDR1 MNHEY, CDR2 SVGAGI. V lost 7 bases to trimming and J lost 7 bases; unmatched junction nucleotides: 9. The CDR3 protein is CASTTGLELNEQFF. The CDR3 DNA sequence: TGTGCCAGCACCACGGGACTAGAATTGAATGAGCAGTTCTTC.

The rearrangement uses TRBV7-9 and TRBJ1-2; 9 positions agree with TRBD1. Germline-derived CDR1 and CDR2 are SEHNR and FQNEAQ (reference sequence). Losses at the gene ends were 3 bases for V and 6 bases for J; bases not matched to a gene: 2. The CDR3 extends over 13 amino acids. The CDR3 reads CASSFGTGHGYTF. The CDR3 coding sequence is TGTGCCAGCAGCTTCGGGACAGGGCATGGCTACACCTTC.

V is TRBV7-2 and J is TRBJ2-5, with D possibly being TRBD2 (6 bases). Germline V gene sequence: CDR1 SGHTA, CDR2 FQGNSA. Trimming removed 2 bases from V and 3 bases from J, with 13 bases in between. The CDR3 has 15 residues. The CDR3 here is CASSLLSGVEETQYF. In nucleotides, the CDR3 is TGTGCCAGCAGCTTACTTTCGGGAGTGGAAGAGACCCAGTACTTC.

CDR3 region: CASSMTGGLTGELFF. DNA for the CDR3: TGTGCCAGTAGTATGACCGGGGGGCTCACCGGGGAGCTGTTTTTT. The chain combines TRBV19 with TRBJ2-2; D possibly corresponds to TRBD2 (7 bases). This CDR3 is 15 amino acids long. The germline gives CDR1 LNHDA, CDR2 SQIVND (reference sequence). V was clipped by 3 bases and J by 4 bases, with 12 bases between them.

The chain employs TRBV10-3 and TRBJ2-3; TRBD1 might be the D (5 bases). The germline V and J ends were trimmed by 1 base and 0 bases, with 11 bases remaining between them. CDR3 length: 16 residues. CDR1 and CDR2 from the germline V gene are ENHRY and SYGVKD. CDR3 coding DNA: TGTGCCATCAGTGAGTTTCGCCAGGGAAGCACAGATACGCAGTATTTT. This translates into CAISEFRQGSTDTQYF.

The V and J genes are TRBV10-3 and TRBJ1-2; D unresolved. This CDR3 comprises 15 residues. Germline CDR1 ENHRY, CDR2 SYGVKD. Trimming took off 6 bases at V and 0 bases at J, with 14 bases between the two ends. In DNA, the CDR3 is TGTGCCATCAGGGCTGGGGAGACCTCTAACTATGGCTACACCTTC. Its translation is CAIRAGETSNYGYTF.

This sequence joins TRBV2 and TRBJ1-5; possible D gene TRBD1, 5 bases. V was cut by 11 bases and J by 5 bases, with 22 bases left in between. The CDR3 is 15 amino acids. From germline, CDR1 is SNHLY and CDR2 FYNNEI. The CDR3 DNA follows: TGTGCCTCTCGCACGCGCCTACAGACAGATCAGCCCCAGCATTTT. Residues: CASRTRLQTDQPQHF.

The chain combines TRBV6-1 with TRBJ1-4; 7 bases fit TRBD1. The CDR3 contains 15 residues. Germline-derived CDR1 and CDR2 are MNHNS and SASEGT. The V gene end was trimmed by 2 bases and the J gene end by 7 bases; junction bases not matched to a gene: 7. Written as DNA, the CDR3 is TGTGCCAGCAGTGAAATAGGGGGCGTAGGTGAAAAACTGTTTTTT. Translated: CASSEIGGVGEKLFF.

The rearrangement joins TRBV27 to TRBJ2-4; 11 bases line up with TRBD2. CDR3 length: 17 amino acids. CDR1 and CDR2 from the germline V gene are MNHEY and SMNVEV (reference sequence). Trimming cost V 4 bases and J 0 bases; bases outside gene matches: 5. CDR3 coding DNA: TGTGCCAGCAGTTCCCAGACTAGCGGGGTAGCCAAAAACATTCAGTACTTC. Residues: CASSSQTSGVAKNIQYF.

The chain combines TRBV28 with TRBJ1-1, with 11 nucleotides matching TRBD1. Germline assignment: CDR1 MDHEN and CDR2 SYDVKM. J gave up 3 bases and V 5 bases, and 11 bases lay outside the gene matches. The CDR3 runs to 17 residues. The chain's CDR3 is CASSRPGQGGLDTEAFF. The DNA for the CDR3 is TGTGCCAGCAGTCGCCCGGGACAGGGGGGGTTGGACACTGAAGCTTTCTTT.

The chain has TRBV7-2 and TRBJ1-4; 8 nucleotides agree with TRBD1. The germline CDR1 and CDR2 sequences are SGHTA and FQGNSA. V shed 2 bases and J 7 bases; nucleotides not matched to a gene: 3. The CDR3 spans 14 residues. This CDR3 reads CASSLRQGSEKLFF. The CDR3 DNA reads TGTGCCAGCAGCTTACGACAGGGGAGTGAAAAACTGTTTTTT.

The chain is built from TRBV19 and TRBJ2-1, with 8 bases aligning to TRBD1. V lost 11 bases to trimming and J lost 2 bases; unmatched junction nucleotides: 11. The CDR3 runs to 15 residues. The V gene's germline CDR1 is LNHDA and CDR2 SQIVND (reference sequence). This CDR3 reads CASKGQTGAYNEQFF. The CDR3 DNA reads as TGTGCCTCTAAGGGACAGACAGGGGCCTACAATGAGCAGTTCTTC.

The chain joins TRBV5-1 to TRBJ2-5, with 7 bases matching TRBD2. Germline V gives CDR1 SGHRS, CDR2 YFSETQ. The length of the CDR3 is 15 residues. V lost 4 bases, J lost 4 bases, and 10 bases stayed unmatched. CDR3 DNA sequence: TGCGCCAGCAGCCTCGCCGCGGGAGCAGGAGAGACCCAGTACTTC. Translation gives CASSLAAGAGETQYF.

The J gene is TRBJ2-1, the V gene TRBV19; D remains ambiguous. The V and J ends lost 3 bases and 0 bases respectively, with 3 bases between them. Per the germline V gene, CDR1 is LNHDA and CDR2 is SQIVND (reference sequence). The CDR3 is 13 residues long. This CDR3 reads CASSIGSYNEQFF. CDR3 nucleotide sequence: TGTGCCAGTAGTATCGGCTCCTACAATGAGCAGTTCTTC.

This chain joins TRBV5-4 and TRBJ2-5; a weak D match, TRBD1 (6 bases). The germline V gene has CDR1 SGHNT and CDR2 YYREEE (reference sequence). The CDR3 consists of 15 residues. V dropped 6 bases and J dropped 5 bases, with 20 bases sitting between them. This CDR3 reads CASNKQGSIVETQYF. CDR3 sequence (DNA): TGTGCCAGCAACAAACAGGGTTCTATTGTCGAGACCCAGTACTTC.

CDR3 amino acids: CASSTRGKRTDTQYF. CDR3 in DNA: TGTGCCAGTAGTACGAGGGGGAAGAGGACAGATACGCAGTATTTT. The chain is built from TRBV19 and TRBJ2-3, with a tentative D call TRBD1 (6 bases). The germline V gene encodes CDR1 LNHDA and CDR2 SQIVND (reference sequence). The length of the CDR3 is 15 residues. Trimming took off 4 bases at V and 3 bases at J, with 14 bases between the two ends.

The CDR3 sequence: CASSPSGYEQYF. As DNA, the CDR3 is TGTGCCAGCAGCCCCTCGGGCTACGAGCAGTACTTC. This chain joins TRBV28 and TRBJ2-7; D gene uncertain. The CDR3 totals 12 residues. Germline assignment: CDR1 MDHEN and CDR2 SYDVKM. With 6 bases removed from V and 3 bases from J, the gap between germline ends came to 9 bases.

J is TRBJ1-5 and V is TRBV28; perhaps TRBD1 as D (5 bases). V lost 5 bases, J lost 2 bases, and 13 bases lay in between. The CDR3 is 15 amino acids. In germline, CDR1 is MDHEN, CDR2 SYDVKM. CDR3 protein: CASSPNRLGNQPQHF. Written as DNA, the CDR3 is TGTGCCAGCAGTCCCAACAGGCTGGGCAATCAGCCCCAGCATTTT.

V gene TRBV6-5 combines with J gene TRBJ1-2, with TRBD1 matching over 7 bases. The CDR3 sequence is 15 residues long. From germline, CDR1 is MNHEY and CDR2 SVGAGI. Trimming removed 4 bases from V and 3 bases from J; junction bases left unmatched: 8. This CDR3 is CASSSSSGTDYGYTF. CDR3 DNA: TGTGCCAGCAGTTCTTCTTCCGGGACAGACTATGGCTACACCTTC.